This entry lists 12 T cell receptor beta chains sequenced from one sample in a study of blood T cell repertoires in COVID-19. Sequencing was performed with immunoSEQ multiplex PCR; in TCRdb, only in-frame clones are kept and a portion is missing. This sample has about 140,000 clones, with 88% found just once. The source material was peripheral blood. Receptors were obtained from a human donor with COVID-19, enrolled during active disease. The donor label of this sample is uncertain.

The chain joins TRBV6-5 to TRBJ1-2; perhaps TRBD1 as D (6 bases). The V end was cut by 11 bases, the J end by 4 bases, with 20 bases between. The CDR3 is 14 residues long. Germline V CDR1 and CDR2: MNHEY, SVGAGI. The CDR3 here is CAAARTGRVYGYTF. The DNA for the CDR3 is TGTGCCGCAGCCAGAACAGGGCGGGTCTATGGCTACACCTTC.

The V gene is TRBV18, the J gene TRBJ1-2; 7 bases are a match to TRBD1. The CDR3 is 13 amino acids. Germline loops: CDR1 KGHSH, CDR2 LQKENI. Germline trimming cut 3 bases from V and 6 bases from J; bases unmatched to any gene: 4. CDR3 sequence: CASSPEQGNGYTF. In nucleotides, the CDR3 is TGTGCCAGCTCACCGGAACAGGGGAATGGCTACACCTTC.

The CDR3 is CAISWAASFIDNEQFF. In DNA form, the CDR3 reads TGTGCCATCAGTTGGGCGGCTAGCTTCATTGACAATGAGCAGTTCTTC. The gene calls are TRBV10-3 and TRBJ2-1, with D possibly being TRBD2 (5 bases). V was cut by 5 bases and J by 5 bases, with 19 bases left in between. Germline V gene data show CDR1 as ENHRY and CDR2 as SYGVKD. The CDR3 consists of 16 residues.

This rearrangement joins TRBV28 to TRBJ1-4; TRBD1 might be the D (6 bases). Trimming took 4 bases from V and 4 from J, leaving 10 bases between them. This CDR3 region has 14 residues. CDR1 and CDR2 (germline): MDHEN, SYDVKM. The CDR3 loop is CASSSQGYNEKLFF. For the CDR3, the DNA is TGTGCCAGCAGTTCACAGGGCTATAATGAAAAACTGTTTTTT.

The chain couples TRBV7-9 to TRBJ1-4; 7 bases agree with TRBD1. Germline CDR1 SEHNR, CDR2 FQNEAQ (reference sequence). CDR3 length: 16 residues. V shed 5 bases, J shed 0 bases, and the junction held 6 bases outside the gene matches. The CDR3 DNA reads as TGTGCCAGCAGCCCCGGGACAGTTGCAACTAATGAAAAACTGTTTTTT. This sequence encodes CASSPGTVATNEKLFF.

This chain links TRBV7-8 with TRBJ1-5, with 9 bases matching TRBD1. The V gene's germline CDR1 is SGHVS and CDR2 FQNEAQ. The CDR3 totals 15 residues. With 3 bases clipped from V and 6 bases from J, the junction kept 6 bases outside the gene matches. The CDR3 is CASSFAGQGPQPQHF. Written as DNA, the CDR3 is TGTGCCAGCAGCTTCGCGGGACAGGGACCTCAGCCCCAGCATTTT.

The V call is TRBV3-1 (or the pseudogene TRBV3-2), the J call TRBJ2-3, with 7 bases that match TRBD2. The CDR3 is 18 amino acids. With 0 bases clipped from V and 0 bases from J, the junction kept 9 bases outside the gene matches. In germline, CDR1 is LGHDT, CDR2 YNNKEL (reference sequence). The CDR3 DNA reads TGTGCCAGCAGCCAAGATTTGGCGGGGGTTCTTAGCACAGATACGCAGTATTTT. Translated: CASSQDLAGVLSTDTQYF.

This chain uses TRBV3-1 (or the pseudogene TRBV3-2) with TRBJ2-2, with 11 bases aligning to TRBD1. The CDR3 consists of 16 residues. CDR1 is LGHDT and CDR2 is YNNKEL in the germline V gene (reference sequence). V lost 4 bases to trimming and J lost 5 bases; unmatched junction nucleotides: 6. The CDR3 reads CASSPWDRGRTGELFF. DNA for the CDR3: TGTGCCAGCAGCCCCTGGGACAGGGGGAGGACCGGGGAGCTGTTTTTT.

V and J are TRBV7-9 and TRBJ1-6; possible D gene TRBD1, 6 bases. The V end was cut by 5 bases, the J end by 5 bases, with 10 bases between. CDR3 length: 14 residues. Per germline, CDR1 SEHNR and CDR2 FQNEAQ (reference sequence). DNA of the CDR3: TGTGCCAGCAGCCTATACAGGGATAATTCACCCCTCCACTTT. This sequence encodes CASSLYRDNSPLHF.

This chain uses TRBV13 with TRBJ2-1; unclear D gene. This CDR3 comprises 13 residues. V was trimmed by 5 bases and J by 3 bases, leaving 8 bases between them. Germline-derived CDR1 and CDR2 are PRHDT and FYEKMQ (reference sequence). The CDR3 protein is CASSPAVYNEQFF. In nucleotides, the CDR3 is TGTGCCAGCAGCCCGGCGGTCTACAATGAGCAGTTCTTC.

DNA for the CDR3: TGTGCCAGCAGCTCGGGGACTAGCCCCAATGAGCAGTTCTTC. Translated, it gives CASSSGTSPNEQFF. The chain has TRBV7-2 and TRBJ2-1; the match to TRBD2 covers 9 bases. The V segment lost 4 bases and the J segment 6 bases; nucleotides outside the gene matches: 4. The CDR3 is 14 residues long. The germline V gene has CDR1 SGHTA and CDR2 FQGNSA.

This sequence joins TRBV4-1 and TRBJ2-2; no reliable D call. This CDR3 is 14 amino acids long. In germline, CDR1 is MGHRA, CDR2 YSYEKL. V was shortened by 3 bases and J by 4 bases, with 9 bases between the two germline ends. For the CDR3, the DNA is TGCGCCAGCAGCCATCTCAGGTTCACCGGGGAGCTGTTTTTT. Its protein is CASSHLRFTGELFF.